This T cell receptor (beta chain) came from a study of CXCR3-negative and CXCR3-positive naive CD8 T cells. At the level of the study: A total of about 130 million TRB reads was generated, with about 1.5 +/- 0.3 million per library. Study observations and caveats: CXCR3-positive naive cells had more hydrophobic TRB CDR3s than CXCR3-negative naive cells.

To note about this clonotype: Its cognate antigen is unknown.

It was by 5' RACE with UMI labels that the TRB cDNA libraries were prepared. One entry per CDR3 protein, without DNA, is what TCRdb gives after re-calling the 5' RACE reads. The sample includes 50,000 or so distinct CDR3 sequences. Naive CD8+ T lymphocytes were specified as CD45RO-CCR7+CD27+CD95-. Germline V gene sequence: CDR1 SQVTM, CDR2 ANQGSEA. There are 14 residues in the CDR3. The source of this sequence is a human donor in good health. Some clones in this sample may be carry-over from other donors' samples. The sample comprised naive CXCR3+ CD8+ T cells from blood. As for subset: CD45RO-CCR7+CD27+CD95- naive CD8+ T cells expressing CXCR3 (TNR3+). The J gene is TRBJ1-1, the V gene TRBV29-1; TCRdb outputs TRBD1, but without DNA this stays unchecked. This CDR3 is CSVLTGVPNTEAFF.